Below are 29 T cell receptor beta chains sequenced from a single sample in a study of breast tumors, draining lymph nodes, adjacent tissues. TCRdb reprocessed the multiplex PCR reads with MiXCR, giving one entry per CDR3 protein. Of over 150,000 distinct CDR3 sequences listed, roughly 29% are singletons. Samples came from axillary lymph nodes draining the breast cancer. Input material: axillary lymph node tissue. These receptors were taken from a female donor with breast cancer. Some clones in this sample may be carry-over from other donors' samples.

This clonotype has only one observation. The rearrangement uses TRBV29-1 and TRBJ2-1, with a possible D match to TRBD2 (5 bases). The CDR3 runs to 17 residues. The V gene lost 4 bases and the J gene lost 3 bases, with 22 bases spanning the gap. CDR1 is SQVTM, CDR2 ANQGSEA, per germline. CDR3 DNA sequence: TGCAGCGTTGTTTACTACTTAGGAGGAACAATCTACAATGAGCAGTTCTTC. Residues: CSVVYYLGGTIYNEQFF.

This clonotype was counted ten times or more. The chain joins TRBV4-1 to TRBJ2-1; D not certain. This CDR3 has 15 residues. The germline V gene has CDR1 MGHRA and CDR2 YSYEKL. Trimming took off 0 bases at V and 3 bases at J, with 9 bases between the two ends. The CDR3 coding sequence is TGCGCCAGCAGCCAAGATGGTTCAGACTACAATGAGCAGTTCTTC. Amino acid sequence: CASSQDGSDYNEQFF.

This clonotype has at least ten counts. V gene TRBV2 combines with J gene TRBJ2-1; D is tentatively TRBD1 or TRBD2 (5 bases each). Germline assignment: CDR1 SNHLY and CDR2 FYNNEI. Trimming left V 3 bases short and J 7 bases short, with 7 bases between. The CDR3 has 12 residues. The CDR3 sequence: CASSEGVNEQFF. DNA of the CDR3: TGTGCCAGCAGTGAGGGGGTGAATGAGCAGTTCTTC. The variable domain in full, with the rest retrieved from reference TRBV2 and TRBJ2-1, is EPEVTQTPSHQVTQMGQEVILRCVPISNHLYFYWYRQILGQKVEFLVSFYNNEISEKSEIFDDQFSVERPDGSNFTLKIRSTKLEDSAMYFCASSEGVNEQFFGPGTRLTVL.

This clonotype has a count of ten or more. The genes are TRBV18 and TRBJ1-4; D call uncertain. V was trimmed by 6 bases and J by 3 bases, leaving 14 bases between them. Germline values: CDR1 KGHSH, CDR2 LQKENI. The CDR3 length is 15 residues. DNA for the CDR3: TGTGCCAGCTCTCCTTCTGGTGGGGCTAATGAAAAACTGTTTTTT. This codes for CASSPSGGANEKLFF.

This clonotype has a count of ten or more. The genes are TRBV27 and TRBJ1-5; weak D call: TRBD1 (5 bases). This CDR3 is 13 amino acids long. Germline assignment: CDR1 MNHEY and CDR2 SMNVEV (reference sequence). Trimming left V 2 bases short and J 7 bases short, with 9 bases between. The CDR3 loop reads CASSLGRDQPQHF. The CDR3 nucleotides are TGTGCCAGCAGTTTAGGCAGGGACCAGCCCCAGCATTTT.

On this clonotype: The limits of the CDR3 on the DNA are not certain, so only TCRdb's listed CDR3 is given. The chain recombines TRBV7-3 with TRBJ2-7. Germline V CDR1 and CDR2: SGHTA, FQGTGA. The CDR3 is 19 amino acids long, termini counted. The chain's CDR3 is CASSFYICSAADGSYEQYF.

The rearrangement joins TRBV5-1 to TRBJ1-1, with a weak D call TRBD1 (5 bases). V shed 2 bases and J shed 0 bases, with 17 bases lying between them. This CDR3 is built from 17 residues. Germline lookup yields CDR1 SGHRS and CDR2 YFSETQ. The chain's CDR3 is CASSLRPGTSMNTEAFF. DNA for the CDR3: TGCGCCAGCAGCTTACGTCCCGGGACGAGCATGAACACTGAAGCTTTCTTT.

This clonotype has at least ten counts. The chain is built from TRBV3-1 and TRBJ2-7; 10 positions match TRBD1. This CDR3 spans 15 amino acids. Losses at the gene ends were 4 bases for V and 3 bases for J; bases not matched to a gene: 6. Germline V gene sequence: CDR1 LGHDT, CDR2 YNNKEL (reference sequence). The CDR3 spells CASSRGQGGHYEQYF. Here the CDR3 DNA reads TGTGCCAGCAGCCGCGGACAGGGGGGGCACTACGAGCAGTACTTC.

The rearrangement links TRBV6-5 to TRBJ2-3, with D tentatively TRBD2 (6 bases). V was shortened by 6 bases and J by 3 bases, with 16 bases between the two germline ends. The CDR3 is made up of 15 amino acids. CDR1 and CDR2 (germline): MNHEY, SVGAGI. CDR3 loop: CASSRGNTGTDTQYF. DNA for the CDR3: TGTGCCAGCAGCCGCGGGAACACGGGGACAGATACGCAGTATTTT.

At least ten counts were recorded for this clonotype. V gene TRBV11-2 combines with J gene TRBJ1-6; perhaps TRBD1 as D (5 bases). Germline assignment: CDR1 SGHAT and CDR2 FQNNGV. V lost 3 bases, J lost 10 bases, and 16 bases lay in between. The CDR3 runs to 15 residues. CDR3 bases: TGTGCCAGCAGCTTCTCAGGGCAGGGATCATCACCCCTCCACTTT. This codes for CASSFSGQGSSPLHF.

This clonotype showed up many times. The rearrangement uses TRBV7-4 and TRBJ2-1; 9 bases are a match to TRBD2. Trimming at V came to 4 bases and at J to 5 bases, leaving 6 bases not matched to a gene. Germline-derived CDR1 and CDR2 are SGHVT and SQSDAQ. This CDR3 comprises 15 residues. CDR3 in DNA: TGTGCCAGCAGCTACGGGACTAGCTGGGACAATGAGCAGTTCTTC. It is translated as CASSYGTSWDNEQFF.

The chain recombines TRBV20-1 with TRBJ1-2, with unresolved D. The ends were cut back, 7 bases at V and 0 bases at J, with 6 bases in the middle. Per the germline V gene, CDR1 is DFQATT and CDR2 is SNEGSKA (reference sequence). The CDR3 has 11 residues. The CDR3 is CSVRPNYGYTF. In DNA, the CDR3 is TGCAGTGTTAGGCCTAACTATGGCTACACCTTC.

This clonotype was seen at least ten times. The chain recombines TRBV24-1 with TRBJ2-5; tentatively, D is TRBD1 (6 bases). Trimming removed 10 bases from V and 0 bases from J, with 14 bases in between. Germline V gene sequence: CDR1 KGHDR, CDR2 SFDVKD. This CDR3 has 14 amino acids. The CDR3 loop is CATHSGQNQETQYF. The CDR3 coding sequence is TGTGCCACACACTCCGGACAGAACCAAGAGACCCAGTACTTC.

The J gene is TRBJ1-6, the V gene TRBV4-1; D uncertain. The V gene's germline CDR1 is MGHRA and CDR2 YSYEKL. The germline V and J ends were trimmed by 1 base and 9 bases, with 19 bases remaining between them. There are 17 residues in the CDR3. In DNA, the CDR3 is TGCGCCAGCAGCCAAGTACTTCGTGGAGGGCCGGGTTCACCCCTCCACTTT. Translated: CASSQVLRGGPGSPLHF.

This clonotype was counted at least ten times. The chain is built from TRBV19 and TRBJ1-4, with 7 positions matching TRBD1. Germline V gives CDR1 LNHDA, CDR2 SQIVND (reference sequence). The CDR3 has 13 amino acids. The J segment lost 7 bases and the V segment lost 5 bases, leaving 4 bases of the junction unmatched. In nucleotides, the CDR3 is TGTGCCAGTAGTCGACAGGGTAGTGAAAAACTGTTTTTT. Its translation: CASSRQGSEKLFF.

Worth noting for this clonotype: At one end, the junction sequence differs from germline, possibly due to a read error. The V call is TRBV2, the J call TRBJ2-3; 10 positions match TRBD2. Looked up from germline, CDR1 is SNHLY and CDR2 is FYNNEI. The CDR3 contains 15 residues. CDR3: CTSSVVPSGSHEQYF. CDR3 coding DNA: TGTACCAGCAGTGTAGTTCCTAGCGGGAGCCACGAGCAGTATTTT.

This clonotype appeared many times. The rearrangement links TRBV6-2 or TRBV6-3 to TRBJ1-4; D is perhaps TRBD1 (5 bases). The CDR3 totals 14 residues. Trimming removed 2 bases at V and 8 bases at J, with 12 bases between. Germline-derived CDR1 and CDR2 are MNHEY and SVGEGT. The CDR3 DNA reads TGTGCCAGCAGTTACCGGGGCAGTTGGGAAAAACTGTTTTTT. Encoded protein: CASSYRGSWEKLFF.

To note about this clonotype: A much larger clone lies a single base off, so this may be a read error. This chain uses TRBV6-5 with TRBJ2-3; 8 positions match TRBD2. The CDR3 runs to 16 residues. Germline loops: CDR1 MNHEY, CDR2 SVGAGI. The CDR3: CASSHSSGLGTDTQYF. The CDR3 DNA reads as TGTGCCAGCAGTCACTCTAGCGGGCTGGGCACAGATACGCAGTATTTT.

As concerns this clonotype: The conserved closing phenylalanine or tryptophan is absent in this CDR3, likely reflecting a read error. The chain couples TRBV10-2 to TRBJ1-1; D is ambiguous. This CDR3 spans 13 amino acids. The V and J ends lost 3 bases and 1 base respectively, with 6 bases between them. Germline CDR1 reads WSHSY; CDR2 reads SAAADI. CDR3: CASSEGWNTEAFS. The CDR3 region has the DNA TGCGCCAGCAGTGAAGGCTGGAACACTGAAGCTTTCTCT.

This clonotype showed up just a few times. This CDR3 is CASSPPDRGLGGAETQYF. In nucleotides, the CDR3 is TGTGCCAGCTCACCACCGGACAGGGGGCTTGGAGGGGCAGAGACCCAGTACTTC. V gene TRBV18 combines with J gene TRBJ2-5; 11 bases are shared with TRBD1. CDR1 is KGHSH and CDR2 is LQKENI in the germline V gene. The CDR3 totals 18 residues. The junction had 10 bases not matched to a gene; V was cut back by 0 bases and J by 4 bases.

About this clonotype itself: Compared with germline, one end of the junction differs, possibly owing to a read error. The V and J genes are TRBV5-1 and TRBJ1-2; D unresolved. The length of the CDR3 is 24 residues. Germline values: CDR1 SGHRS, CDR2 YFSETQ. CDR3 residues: CASSVHSVPFRVAIFLCANYGYTF. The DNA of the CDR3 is TGTGCCAGCAGCGTCCACAGTGTCCCTTTTAGAGTGGCTATATTCTTATGTGCTAACTATGGCTACACCTTC.

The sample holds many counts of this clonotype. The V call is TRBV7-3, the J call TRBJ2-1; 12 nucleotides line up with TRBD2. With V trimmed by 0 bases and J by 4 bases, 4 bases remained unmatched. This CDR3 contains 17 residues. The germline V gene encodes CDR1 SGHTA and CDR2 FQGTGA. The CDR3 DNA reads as TGTGCCAGCAGCTTAACGGCCACTAGCGGGGGGTACAATGAGCAGTTCTTC. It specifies CASSLTATSGGYNEQFF.

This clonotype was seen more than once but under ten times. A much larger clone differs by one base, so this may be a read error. The DNA of the CDR3 is TGTGCCAGCAGCTCCGCCCTGGCAGGGGAAGCAGCACGGCGCTCCTACGAGCAGTACTTC. Its translation is CASSSALAGEAARRSYEQYF. This chain links TRBV7-2 with TRBJ2-7; D is perhaps TRBD1 (6 bases). The CDR3 has 20 residues. Trimming stripped 4 bases from V and 0 bases from J, with 28 bases between. Looked up from germline, CDR1 is SGHTA and CDR2 is FQGNSA.

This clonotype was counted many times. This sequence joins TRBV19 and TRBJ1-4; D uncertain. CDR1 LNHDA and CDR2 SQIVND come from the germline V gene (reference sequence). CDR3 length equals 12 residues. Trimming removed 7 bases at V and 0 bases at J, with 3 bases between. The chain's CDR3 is CASTTTNEKLFF. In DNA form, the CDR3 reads TGTGCCAGTACCACAACTAATGAAAAACTGTTTTTT.

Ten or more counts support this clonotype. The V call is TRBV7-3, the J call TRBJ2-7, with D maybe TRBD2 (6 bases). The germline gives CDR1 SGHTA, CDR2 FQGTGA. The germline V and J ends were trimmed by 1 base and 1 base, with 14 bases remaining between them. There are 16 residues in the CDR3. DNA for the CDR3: TGTGCCAGCAGCTTAAGGGGCGCGGAGGGATCCTACGAGCAGTACTTC. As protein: CASSLRGAEGSYEQYF.

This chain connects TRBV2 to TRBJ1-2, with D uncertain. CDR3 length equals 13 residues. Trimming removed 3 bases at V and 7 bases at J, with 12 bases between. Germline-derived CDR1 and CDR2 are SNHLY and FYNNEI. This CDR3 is CASSDDANGGYTF. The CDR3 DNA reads TGTGCCAGCAGTGATGATGCGAATGGTGGCTACACCTTC. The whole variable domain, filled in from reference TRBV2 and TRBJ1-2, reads EPEVTQTPSHQVTQMGQEVILRCVPISNHLYFYWYRQILGQKVEFLVSFYNNEISEKSEIFDDQFSVERPDGSNFTLKIRSTKLEDSAMYFCASSDDANGGYTFGSGTRLTVV.

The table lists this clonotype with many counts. The CDR3 protein is CASSSQGLLAKNIQYF. CDR3 bases: TGTGCCAGCAGCTCACAGGGCCTCCTAGCCAAAAACATTCAGTACTTC. V is TRBV7-2 and J is TRBJ2-4, with D perhaps TRBD1 (6 bases). The CDR3 length is 16 residues. Trimming took 4 bases from V and 0 from J, leaving 13 bases between them. Per germline, CDR1 SGHTA and CDR2 FQGNSA.

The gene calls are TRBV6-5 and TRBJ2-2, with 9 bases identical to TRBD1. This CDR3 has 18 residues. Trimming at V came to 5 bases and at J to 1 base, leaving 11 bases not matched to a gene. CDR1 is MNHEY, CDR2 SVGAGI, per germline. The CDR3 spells CASSHRPTGGGNTGELFF. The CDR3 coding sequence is TGTGCCAGCAGTCACCGTCCTACAGGGGGCGGGAACACCGGGGAGCTGTTTTTT.

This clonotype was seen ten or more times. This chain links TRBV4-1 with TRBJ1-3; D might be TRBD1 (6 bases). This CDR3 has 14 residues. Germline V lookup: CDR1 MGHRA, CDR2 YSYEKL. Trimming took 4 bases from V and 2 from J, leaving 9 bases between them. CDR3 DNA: TGCGCCAGCAGCCCTTGGACAGCTGGAAACACCATATATTTT. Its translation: CASSPWTAGNTIYF.